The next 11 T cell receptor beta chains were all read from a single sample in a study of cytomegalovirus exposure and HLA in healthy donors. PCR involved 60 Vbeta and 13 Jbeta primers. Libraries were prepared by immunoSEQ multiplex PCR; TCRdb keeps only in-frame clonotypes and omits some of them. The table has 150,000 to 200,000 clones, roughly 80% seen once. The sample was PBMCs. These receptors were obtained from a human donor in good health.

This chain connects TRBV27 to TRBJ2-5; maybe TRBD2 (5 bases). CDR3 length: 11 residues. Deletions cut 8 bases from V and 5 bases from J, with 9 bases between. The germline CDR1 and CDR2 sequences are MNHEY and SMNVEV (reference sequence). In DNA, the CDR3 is TGTGCCAGCCGCCGCGGGGAGACCCAGTACTTC. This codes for CASRRGETQYF.

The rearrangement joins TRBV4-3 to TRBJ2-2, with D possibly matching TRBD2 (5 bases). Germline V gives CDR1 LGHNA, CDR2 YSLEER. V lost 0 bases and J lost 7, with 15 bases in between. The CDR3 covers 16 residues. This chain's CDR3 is CASSQDLGLTGGELFF. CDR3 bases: TGCGCCAGCAGCCAAGATCTAGGACTCACGGGCGGGGAGCTGTTTTTT.

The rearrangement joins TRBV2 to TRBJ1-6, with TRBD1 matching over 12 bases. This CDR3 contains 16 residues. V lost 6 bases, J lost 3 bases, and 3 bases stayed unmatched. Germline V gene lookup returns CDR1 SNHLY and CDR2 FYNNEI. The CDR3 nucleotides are TGTGCCAGCAGGGGGACAGGGGGCGACTATAATTCACCCCTCCACTTT. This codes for CASRGTGGDYNSPLHF. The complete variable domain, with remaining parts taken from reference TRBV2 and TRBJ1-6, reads EPEVTQTPSHQVTQMGQEVILRCVPISNHLYFYWYRQILGQKVEFLVSFYNNEISEKSEIFDDQFSVERPDGSNFTLKIRSTKLEDSAMYFCASRGTGGDYNSPLHFGNGTRLTVT.

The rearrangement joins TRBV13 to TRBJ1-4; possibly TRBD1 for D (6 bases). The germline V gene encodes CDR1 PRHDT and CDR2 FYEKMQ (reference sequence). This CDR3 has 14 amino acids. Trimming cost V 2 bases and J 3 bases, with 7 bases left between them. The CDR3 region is CASSLRTANEKLFF. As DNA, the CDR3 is TGTGCCAGCAGCTTAAGGACAGCTAATGAAAAACTGTTTTTT.

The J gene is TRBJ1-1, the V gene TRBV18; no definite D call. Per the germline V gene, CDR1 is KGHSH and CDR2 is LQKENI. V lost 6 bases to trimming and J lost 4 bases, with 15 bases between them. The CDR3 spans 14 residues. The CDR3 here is CASSATVVGTEAFF. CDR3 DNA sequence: TGTGCCAGCTCGGCTACAGTTGTTGGCACTGAAGCTTTCTTT.

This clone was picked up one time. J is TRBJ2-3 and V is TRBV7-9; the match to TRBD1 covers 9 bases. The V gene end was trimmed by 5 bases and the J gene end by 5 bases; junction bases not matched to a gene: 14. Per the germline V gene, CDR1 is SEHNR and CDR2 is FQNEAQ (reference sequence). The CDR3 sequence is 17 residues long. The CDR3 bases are TGTGCCAGCAGCCGTCTGGGTGGGACAGGGCATATAGATACGCAGTATTTT. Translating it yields CASSRLGGTGHIDTQYF.

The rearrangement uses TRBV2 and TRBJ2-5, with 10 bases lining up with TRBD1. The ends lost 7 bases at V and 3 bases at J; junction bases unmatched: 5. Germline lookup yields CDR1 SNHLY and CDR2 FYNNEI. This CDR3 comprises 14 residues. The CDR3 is CASTSGTGEETQYF. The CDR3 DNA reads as TGTGCCAGCACATCCGGGACAGGGGAAGAGACCCAGTACTTC.

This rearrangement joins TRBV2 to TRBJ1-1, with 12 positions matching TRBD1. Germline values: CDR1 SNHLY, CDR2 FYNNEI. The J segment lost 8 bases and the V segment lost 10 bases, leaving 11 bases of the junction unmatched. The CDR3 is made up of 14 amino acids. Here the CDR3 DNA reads TGTGCCAACCGGGACAGGGGGCTATCTGGGGAAGCTTTCTTT. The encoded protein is CANRDRGLSGEAFF.

The CDR3 DNA sequence: TGTGCCAGCAGCGCCGGCCGCCTGGGACAGGGGGCACCCCTCCACTTT. The encoded protein is CASSAGRLGQGAPLHF. V usage is TRBV7-2 and J usage is TRBJ1-6; TRBD1 agrees at 11 bases. Unmatched junction bases numbered 11, after V lost 5 bases and J lost 11 bases. Germline CDR1 SGHTA, CDR2 FQGNSA. The CDR3 extends over 16 amino acids.

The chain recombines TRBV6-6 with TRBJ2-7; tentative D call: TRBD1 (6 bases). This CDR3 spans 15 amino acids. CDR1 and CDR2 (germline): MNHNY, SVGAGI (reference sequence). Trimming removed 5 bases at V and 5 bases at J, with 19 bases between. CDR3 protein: CASSPHRTVRDEQYF. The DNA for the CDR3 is TGTGCCAGCAGTCCACACCGGACAGTCCGTGACGAGCAGTACTTC.

The CDR3 DNA sequence: TGTGCCAGTAGTCCAACGGGGGGGCCGAAGCCCCAGCATTTT. Translation gives CASSPTGGPKPQHF. The chain has TRBV19 and TRBJ1-5, with D maybe TRBD1 (6 bases). Per germline, CDR1 LNHDA and CDR2 SQIVND (reference sequence). Trimming cost V 5 bases and J 8 bases, with 16 bases left between them. This CDR3 is 14 amino acids long.